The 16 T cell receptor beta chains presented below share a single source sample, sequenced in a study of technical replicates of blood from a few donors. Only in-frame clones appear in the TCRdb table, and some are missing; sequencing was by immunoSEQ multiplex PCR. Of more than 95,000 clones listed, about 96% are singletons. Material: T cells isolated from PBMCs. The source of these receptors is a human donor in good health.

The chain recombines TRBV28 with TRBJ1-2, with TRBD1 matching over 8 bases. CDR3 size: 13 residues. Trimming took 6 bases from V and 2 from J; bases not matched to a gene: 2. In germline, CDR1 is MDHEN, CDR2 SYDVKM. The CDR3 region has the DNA TGTGCCAGCAGATGGACAGGGAACTATGGCTACACCTTC. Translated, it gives CASRWTGNYGYTF.

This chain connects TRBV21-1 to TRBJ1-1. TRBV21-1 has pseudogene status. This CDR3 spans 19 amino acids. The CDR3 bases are TGTGCCAGCAGCAAAATGACCCCAGAGCGGGGCAACATACACACTGAAGCTTTCTTT. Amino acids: CASSKMTPERGNIHTEAFF.

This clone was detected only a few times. The CDR3 spells CASSNPGHLYGYTF. The CDR3, as DNA: TGTGCCAGTAGTAACCCGGGACACCTCTATGGCTACACCTTC. This sequence joins TRBV19 and TRBJ1-2; D is possibly TRBD1 (6 bases). The CDR3 has 14 residues. Trimming took 4 bases from V and 4 from J, leaving 13 bases between them. Per germline, CDR1 LNHDA and CDR2 SQIVND (reference sequence). Supplemented by reference TRBV19 and TRBJ1-2, the full variable domain reads DGGITQSPKYLFRKEGQNVTLSCEQNLNHDAMYWYRQDPGQGLRLIYYSQIVNDFQKGDIAEGYSVSREKKESFPLTVTSAQKNPTAFYLCASSNPGHLYGYTFGSGTRLTVV.

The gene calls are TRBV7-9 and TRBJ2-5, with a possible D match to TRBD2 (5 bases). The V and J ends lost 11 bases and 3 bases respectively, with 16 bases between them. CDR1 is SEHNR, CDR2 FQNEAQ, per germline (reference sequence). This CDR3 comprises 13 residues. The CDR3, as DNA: TGTGCCGGCACCGGTAGCGCCAAAGAGACCCAGTACTTC. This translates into CAGTGSAKETQYF.

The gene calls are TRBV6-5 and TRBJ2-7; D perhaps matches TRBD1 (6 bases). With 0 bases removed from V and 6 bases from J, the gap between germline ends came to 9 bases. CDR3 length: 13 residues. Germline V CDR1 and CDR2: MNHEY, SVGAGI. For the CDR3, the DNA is TGTGCCAGCAGTTACTCAGACAGGACCGAGCAGTACTTC. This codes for CASSYSDRTEQYF.

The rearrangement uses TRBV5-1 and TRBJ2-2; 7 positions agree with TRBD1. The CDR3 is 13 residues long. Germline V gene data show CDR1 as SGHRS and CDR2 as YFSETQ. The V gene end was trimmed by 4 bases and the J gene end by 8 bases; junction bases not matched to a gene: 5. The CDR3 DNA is TGCGCCAGCAGCGCTGGGGGACAGGGGGAGCTGTTTTTT. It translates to CASSAGGQGELFF.

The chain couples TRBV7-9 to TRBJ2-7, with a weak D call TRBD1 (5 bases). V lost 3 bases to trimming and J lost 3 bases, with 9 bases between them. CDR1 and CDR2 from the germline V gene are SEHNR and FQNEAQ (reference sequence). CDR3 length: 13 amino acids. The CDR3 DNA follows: TGTGCCAGCAGCTTGGGGCTCCTCTACGAGCAGTACTTC. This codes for CASSLGLLYEQYF.

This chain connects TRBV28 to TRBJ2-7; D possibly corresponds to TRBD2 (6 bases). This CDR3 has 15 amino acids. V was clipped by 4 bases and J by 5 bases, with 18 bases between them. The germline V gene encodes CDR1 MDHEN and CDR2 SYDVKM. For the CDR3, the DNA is TGTGCCAGCAGTTCACGATCGGGGGTCGGCGACGAGCAGTACTTC. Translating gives CASSSRSGVGDEQYF.

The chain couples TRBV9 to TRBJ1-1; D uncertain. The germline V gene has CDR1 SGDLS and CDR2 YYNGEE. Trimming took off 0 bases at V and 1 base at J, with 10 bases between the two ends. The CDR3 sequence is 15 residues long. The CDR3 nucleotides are TGTGCCAGCAGCGTAGGACTAGGGAGGAACACTGAAGCTTTCTTT. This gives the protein CASSVGLGRNTEAFF.

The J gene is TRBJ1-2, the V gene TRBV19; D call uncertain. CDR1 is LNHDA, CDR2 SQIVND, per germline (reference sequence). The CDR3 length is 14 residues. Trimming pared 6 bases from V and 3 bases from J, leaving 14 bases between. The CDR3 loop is CASRVEGRDYGYTF. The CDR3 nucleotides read TGTGCCAGTAGGGTTGAGGGTCGGGACTATGGCTACACCTTC.

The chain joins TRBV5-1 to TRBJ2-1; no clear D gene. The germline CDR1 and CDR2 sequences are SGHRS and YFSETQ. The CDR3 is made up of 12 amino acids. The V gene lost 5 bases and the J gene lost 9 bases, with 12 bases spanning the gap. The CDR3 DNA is TGCGCCAGCAGGTTTAGCTCCGGTGAGCAGTTCTTC. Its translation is CASRFSSGEQFF. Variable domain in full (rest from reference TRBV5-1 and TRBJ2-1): KAGVTQTPRYLIKTRGQQVTLSCSPISGHRSVSWYQQTPGQGLQFLFEYFSETQRNKGNFPGRFSGRQFSNSRSEMNVSTLELGDSALYLCASRFSSGEQFFGPGTRLTVL.

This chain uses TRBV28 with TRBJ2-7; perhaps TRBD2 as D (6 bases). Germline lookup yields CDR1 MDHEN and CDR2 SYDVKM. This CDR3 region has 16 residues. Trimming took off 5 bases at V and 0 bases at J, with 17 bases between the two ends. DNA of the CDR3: TGTGCCAGCAGTGGGGGTTTGGGACTGGACTCCTACGAGCAGTACTTC. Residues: CASSGGLGLDSYEQYF.

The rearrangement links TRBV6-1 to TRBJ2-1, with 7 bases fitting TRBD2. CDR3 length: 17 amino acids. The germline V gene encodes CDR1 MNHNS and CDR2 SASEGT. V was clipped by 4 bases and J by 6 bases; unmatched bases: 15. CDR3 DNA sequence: TGTGCCAGCAGTGGTGGTAAACTTCCGGGACTACTCAATGAGCAGTTCTTC. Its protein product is CASSGGKLPGLLNEQFF.

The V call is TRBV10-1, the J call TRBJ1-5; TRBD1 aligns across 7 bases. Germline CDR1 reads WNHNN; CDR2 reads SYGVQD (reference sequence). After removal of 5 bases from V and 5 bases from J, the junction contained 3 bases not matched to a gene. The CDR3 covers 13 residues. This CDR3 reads CASSTGVDQPQHF. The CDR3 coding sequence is TGCGCCAGCAGTACAGGGGTAGATCAGCCCCAGCATTTT.

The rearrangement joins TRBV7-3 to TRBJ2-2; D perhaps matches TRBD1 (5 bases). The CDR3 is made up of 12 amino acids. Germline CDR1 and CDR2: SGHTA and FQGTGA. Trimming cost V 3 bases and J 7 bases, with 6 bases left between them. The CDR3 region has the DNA TGTGCCAGCAGCTTTCAGGGCGGGGAGCTGTTTTTT. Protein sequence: CASSFQGGELFF. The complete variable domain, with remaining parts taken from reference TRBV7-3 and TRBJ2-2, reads GAGVSQTPSNKVTEKGKYVELRCDPISGHTALYWYRQSLGQGPEFLIYFQGTGAADDSGLPNDRFFAVRPEGSVSTLKIQRTERGDSAVYLCASSFQGGELFFGEGSRLTVL.

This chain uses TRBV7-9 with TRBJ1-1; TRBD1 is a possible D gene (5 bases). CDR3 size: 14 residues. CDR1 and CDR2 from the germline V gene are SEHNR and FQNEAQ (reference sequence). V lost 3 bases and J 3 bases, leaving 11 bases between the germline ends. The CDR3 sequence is CASSFQGGDTEAFF. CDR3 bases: TGTGCCAGCAGCTTCCAGGGTGGGGACACTGAAGCTTTCTTT.